The present entry profiles one TCR beta chain with its context. V was shortened by 2 bases and J by 8 bases, with 10 bases between the two germline ends. This CDR3 has 13 residues. CDR1 SGHNT and CDR2 YENEEA come from the germline V gene. TCRbeta library preparation incorporated unique molecular identifiers. TCRdb used MiXCR to reprocess the PCR reads, holding one entry per CDR3 protein. The table records roughly 500,000 distinct CDR3 sequences, over 25% of them present only once. This sample is part of a study of T-cell reconstitution after alpha-beta-depleted transplantation in children. The V and J genes are TRBV11-3 and TRBJ2-1; tentative D call: TRBD1 (5 bases). The sequences come from PBMCs from the stem cell graft donor, collected from the stem cell graft. The sequence was collected from a human donor who donated a stem cell graft to a child with aplastic anemia. CDR3 residues: CASSLSRGHEQFF. Written as DNA, the CDR3 is TGTGCCAGCAGCTTATCAAGGGGCCATGAGCAGTTCTTC. The whole variable domain, remainder taken from reference TRBV11-3 and TRBJ2-1, is EAGVVQSPRYKIIEKKQPVAFWCNPISGHNTLYWYLQNLGQGPELLIRYENEEAVDDSQLPKDRFSAERLKGVDSTLKIQPAELGDSAVYLCASSLSRGHEQFFGPGTRLTVL.